This record covers a single T cell receptor (beta chain). Antigen specificity is unknown. The assay was carried out at the deep level. The genomic DNA of each subset was split evenly across several immunoSEQ plates. The repertoire was sequenced with immunoSEQ multiplex PCR; TCRdb's copy has only in-frame clones and lacks some. This repertoire shows about 2.1 million clones, 93% found once; its top ten account for roughly 1.7%. Trimming cost V 3 bases and J 8 bases, with 23 bases left between them. The V gene's germline CDR1 is MDHEN and CDR2 SYDVKM. The CDR3 runs to 17 residues. This sample is part of a study of shared clonotypes between healthy human individuals. Notes on the study in general: Generation of non-shared clonotypes was less probable than generation of clonotypes shared by all four donors.

It was CD45RO-negative cells, positively selected for CCR7, that made up naive CD8 cells, with terminally differentiated effector memory CD45RA+ cells excluded. The receptor was isolated from a man aged 18 to 30 in good health. Some clones in this sample may be carry-over from other donors' samples. This chain links TRBV28 with TRBJ2-1, with D possibly matching TRBD2 (6 bases). Sequencing was performed on naive CD8+ T cells from PBMCs. CDR3: CASSFSPSGPDWDEQFF. CDR3 sequence (DNA): TGTGCCAGCAGTTTTAGCCCAAGCGGGCCGGATTGGGATGAGCAGTTCTTC.